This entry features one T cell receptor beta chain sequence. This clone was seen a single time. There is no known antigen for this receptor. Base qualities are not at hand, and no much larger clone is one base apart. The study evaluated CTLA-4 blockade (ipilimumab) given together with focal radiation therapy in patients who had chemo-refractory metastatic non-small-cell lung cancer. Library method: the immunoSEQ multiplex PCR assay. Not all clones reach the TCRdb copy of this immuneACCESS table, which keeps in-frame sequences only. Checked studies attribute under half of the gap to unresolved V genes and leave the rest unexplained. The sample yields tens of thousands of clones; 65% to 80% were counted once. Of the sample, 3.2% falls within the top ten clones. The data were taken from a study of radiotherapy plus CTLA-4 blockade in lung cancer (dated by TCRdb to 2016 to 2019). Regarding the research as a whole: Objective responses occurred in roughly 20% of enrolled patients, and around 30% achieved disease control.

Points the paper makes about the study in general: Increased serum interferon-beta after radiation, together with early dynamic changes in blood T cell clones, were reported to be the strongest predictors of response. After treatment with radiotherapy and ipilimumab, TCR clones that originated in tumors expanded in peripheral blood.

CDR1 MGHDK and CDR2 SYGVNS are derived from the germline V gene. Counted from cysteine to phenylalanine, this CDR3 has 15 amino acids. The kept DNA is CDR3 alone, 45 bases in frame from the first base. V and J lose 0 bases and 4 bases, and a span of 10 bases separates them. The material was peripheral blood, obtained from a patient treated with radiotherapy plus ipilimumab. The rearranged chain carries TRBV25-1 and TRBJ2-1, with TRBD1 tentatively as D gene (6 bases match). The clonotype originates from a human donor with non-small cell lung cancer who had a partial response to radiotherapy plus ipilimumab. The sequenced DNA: TGTGCCAGCAGTGAATACGGGCAGGGGTACAATGAGCAGTTCTTC. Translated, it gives CASSEYGQGYNEQFF.